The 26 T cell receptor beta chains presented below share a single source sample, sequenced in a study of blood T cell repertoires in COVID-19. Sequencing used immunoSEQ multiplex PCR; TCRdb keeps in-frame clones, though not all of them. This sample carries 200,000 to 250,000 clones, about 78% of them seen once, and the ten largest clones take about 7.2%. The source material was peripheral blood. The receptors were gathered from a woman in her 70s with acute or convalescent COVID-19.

DNA of the CDR3: TGTGCCAGCAGCACCGGGACTAGCGAAGAGACCCAGTACTTC. This codes for CASSTGTSEETQYF. The chain recombines TRBV19 with TRBJ2-5; 10 bases line up with TRBD2. The CDR3 spans 14 residues. Germline CDR1 reads LNHDA; CDR2 reads SQIVND (reference sequence). Trimming at V came to 9 bases and at J to 3 bases, leaving 7 bases not matched to a gene.

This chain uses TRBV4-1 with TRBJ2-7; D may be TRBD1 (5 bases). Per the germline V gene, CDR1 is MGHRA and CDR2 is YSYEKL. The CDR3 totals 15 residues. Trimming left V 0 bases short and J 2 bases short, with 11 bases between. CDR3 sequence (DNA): TGCGCCAGCAGCCAAGATTCCCACAGGACCTACGAGCAGTACTTC. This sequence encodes CASSQDSHRTYEQYF.

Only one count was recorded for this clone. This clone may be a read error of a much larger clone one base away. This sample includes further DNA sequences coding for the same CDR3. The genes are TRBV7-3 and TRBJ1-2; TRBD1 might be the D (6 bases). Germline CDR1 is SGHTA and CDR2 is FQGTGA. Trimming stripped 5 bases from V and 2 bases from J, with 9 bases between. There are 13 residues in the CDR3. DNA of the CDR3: TGTGCCAGCAGCCCGGACAGAAACTATGGCTACACCTTC. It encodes CASSPDRNYGYTF.

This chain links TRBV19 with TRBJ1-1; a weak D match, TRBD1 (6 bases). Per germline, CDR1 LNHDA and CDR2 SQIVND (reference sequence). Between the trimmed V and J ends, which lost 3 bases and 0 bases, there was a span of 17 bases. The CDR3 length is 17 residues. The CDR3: CASSMKIQGLMNTEAFF. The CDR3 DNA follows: TGTGCCAGTAGTATGAAAATACAGGGTTTGATGAACACTGAAGCTTTCTTT. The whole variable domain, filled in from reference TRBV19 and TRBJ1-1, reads DGGITQSPKYLFRKEGQNVTLSCEQNLNHDAMYWYRQDPGQGLRLIYYSQIVNDFQKGDIAEGYSVSREKKESFPLTVTSAQKNPTAFYLCASSMKIQGLMNTEAFFGQGTRLTVV.

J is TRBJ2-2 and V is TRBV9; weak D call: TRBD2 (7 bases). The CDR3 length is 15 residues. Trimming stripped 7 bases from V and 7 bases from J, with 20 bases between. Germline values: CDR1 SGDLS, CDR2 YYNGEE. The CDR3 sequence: CASQRGGTGNGELFF. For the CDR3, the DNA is TGTGCCAGCCAAAGGGGGGGGACCGGCAACGGGGAGCTGTTTTTT.

The CDR3 loop is CASGTGGGELFF. In nucleotides, the CDR3 is TGTGCCAGCGGGACAGGCGGCGGGGAGCTGTTTTTT. The rearrangement uses TRBV6-4 and TRBJ2-2; TRBD1 matches 8 bases. The CDR3 is made up of 12 amino acids. V trimming: 8 bases; J trimming: 7 bases; junction bases outside the gene matches: 3. The germline V gene encodes CDR1 MRHNA and CDR2 SNTAGT.

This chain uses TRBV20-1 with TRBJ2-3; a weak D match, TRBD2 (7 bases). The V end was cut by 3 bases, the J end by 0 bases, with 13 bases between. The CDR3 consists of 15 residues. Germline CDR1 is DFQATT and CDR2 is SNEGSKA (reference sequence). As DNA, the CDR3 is TGCAGTGCTAGTTTGGGGGGGCTAAGCACAGATACGCAGTATTTT. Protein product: CSASLGGLSTDTQYF.

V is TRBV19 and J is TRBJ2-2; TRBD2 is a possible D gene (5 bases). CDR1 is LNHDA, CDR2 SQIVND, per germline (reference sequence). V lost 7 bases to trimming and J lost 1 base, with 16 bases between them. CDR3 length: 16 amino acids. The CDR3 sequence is CASKPLDGLNTGELFF. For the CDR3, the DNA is TGTGCCAGTAAACCCCTCGACGGACTGAACACCGGGGAGCTGTTTTTT.

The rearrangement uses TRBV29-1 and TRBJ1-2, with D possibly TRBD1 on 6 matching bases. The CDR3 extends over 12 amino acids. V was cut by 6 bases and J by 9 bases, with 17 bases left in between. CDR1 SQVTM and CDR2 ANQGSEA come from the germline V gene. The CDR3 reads CSVGEQGLRYTF. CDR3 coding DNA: TGCAGCGTGGGGGAACAGGGACTACGCTACACCTTC. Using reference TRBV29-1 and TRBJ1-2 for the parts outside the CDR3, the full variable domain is SAVISQKPSRDICQRGTSLTIQCQVDSQVTMMFWYRQQPGQSLTLIATANQGSEATYESGFVIDKFPISRPNLTFSTLTVSNMSPEDSSIYLCSVGEQGLRYTFGSGTRLTVV.

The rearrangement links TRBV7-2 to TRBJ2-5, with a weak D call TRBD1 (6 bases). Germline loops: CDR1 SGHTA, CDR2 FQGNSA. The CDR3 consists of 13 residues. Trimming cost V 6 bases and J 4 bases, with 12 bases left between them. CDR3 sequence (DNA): TGTGCCAGCAGTTGGCAGGGGTCAGAGACCCAGTACTTC. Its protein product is CASSWQGSETQYF. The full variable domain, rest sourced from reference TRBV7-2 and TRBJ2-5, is GAGVSQSPSNKVTEKGKDVELRCDPISGHTALYWYRQSLGQGLEFLIYFQGNSAPDKSGLPSDRFSAERTGGSVSTLTIQRTQQEDSAVYLCASSWQGSETQYFGPGTRLLVL.

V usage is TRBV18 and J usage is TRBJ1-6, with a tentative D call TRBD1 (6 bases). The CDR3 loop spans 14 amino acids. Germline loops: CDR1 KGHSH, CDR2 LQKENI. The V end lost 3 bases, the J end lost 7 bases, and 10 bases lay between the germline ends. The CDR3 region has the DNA TGTGCCAGCTCACCGGGCAGGGGCAATTCACCCCTCCACTTT. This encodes CASSPGRGNSPLHF. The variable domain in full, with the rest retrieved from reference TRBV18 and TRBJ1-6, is NAGVMQNPRHLVRRRGQEARLRCSPMKGHSHVYWYRQLPEEGLKFMVYLQKENIIDESGMPKERFSAEFPKEGPSILRIQQVVRGDSAAYFCASSPGRGNSPLHFGNGTRLTVT.

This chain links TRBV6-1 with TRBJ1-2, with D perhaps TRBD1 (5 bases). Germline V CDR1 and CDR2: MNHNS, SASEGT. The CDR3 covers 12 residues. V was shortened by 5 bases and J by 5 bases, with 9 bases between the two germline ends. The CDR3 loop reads CASSSRQYGYTF. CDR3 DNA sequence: TGTGCCAGCAGTTCCCGACAGTATGGCTACACCTTC.

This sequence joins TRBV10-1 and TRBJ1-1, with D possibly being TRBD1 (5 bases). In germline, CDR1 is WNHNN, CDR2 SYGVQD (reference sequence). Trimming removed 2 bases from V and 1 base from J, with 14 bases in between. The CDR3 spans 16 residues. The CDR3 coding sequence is TGCGCCAGCAGTGAGACGAAGGGGCCTACGAACACTGAAGCTTTCTTT. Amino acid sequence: CASSETKGPTNTEAFF.

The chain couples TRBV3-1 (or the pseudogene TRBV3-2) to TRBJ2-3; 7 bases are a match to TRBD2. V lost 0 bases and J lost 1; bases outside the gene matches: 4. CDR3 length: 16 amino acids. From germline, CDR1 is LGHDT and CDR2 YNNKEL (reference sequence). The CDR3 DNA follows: TGTGCCAGCAGCCAAGAGGGTAGCGGGCGCACAGATACGCAGTATTTT. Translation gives CASSQEGSGRTDTQYF.

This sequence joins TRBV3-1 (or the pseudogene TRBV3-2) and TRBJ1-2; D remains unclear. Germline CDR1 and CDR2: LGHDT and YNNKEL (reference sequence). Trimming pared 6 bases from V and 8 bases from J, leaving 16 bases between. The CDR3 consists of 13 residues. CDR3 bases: TGTGCCAGCAGTCCTCTATCTCCGGGAGGCTACACCTTC. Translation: CASSPLSPGGYTF.

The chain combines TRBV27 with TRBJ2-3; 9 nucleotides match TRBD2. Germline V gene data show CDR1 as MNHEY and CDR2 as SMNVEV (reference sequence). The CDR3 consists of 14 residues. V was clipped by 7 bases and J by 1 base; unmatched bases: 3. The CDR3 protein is CASKVAGGTDTQYF. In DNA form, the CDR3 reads TGTGCCAGCAAGGTAGCGGGGGGCACAGATACGCAGTATTTT.

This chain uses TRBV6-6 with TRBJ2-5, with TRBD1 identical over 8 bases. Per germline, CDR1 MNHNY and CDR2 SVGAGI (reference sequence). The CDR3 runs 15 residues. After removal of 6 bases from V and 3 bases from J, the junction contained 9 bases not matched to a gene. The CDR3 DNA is TGTGCCAGCAGCACTGGAATGGGACAGGAAGAGACCCAGTACTTC. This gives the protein CASSTGMGQEETQYF.

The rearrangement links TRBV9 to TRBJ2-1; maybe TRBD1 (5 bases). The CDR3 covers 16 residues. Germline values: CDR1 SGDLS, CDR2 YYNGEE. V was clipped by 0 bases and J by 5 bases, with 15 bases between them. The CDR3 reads CASSVELDTYNNEQFF. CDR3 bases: TGTGCCAGCAGCGTAGAGCTGGACACTTACAACAATGAGCAGTTCTTC.

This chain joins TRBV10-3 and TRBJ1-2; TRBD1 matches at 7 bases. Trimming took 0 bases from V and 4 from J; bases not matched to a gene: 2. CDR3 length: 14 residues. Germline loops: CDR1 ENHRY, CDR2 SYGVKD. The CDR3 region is CAISESGGGYGYTF. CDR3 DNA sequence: TGTGCCATCAGTGAGTCAGGGGGCGGCTATGGCTACACCTTC.

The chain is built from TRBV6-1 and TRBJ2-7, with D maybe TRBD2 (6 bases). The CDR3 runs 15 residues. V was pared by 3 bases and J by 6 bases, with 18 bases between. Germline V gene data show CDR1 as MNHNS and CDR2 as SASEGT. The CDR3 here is CASSEFAGPGFEQYF. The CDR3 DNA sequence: TGTGCCAGCAGTGAGTTTGCGGGACCGGGATTCGAGCAGTACTTC.

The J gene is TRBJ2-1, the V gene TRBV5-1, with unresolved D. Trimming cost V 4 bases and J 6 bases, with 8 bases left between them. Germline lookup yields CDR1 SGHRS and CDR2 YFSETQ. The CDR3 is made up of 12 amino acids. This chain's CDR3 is CASSPYGNEQFF. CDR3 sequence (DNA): TGCGCCAGCAGCCCTTACGGCAATGAGCAGTTCTTC. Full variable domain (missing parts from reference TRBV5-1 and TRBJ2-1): KAGVTQTPRYLIKTRGQQVTLSCSPISGHRSVSWYQQTPGQGLQFLFEYFSETQRNKGNFPGRFSGRQFSNSRSEMNVSTLELGDSALYLCASSPYGNEQFFGPGTRLTVL.

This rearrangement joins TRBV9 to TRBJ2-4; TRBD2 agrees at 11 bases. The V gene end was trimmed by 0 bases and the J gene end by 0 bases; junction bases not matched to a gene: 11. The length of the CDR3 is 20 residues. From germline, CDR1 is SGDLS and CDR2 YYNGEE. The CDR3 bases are TGTGCCAGCAGCGTAGACCCCCTAGCGGGGGGAGGGGGAGCCAAAAACATTCAGTACTTC. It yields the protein CASSVDPLAGGGGAKNIQYF.

In nucleotides, the CDR3 is TGCGCCAGCAGCGTAACTCCAGAAGCGAGGCCCAAAAACATTCAGTACTTC. This encodes CASSVTPEARPKNIQYF. This rearrangement joins TRBV4-1 to TRBJ2-4; D is undetermined. The CDR3 runs 17 residues. Trimming cost V 5 bases and J 2 bases, with 19 bases left between them. The germline CDR1 and CDR2 sequences are MGHRA and YSYEKL.

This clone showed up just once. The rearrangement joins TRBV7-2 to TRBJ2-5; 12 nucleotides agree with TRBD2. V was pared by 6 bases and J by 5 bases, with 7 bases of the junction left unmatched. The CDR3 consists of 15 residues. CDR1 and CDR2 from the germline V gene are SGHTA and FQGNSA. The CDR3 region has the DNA TGTGCCAGCAGGGAGACTAGCGGGGGCCCGGAGACCCAGTACTTC. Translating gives CASRETSGGPETQYF. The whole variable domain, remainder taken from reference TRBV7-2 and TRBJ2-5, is GAGVSQSPSNKVTEKGKDVELRCDPISGHTALYWYRQSLGQGLEFLIYFQGNSAPDKSGLPSDRFSAERTGGSVSTLTIQRTQQEDSAVYLCASRETSGGPETQYFGPGTRLLVL.

The CDR3 sequence: CASRQRGEQYF. In nucleotides, the CDR3 is TGTGCCAGCAGACAACGGGGGGAGCAGTACTTC. The rearrangement joins TRBV2 to TRBJ2-7, with a possible D match to TRBD2 (6 bases). This CDR3 spans 11 amino acids. Germline assignment: CDR1 SNHLY and CDR2 FYNNEI. V was cut by 6 bases and J by 7 bases, with 10 bases left in between.

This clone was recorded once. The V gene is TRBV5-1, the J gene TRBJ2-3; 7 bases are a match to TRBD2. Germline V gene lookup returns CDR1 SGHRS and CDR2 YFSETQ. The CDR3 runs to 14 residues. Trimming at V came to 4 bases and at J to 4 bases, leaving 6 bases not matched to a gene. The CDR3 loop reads CASSPPSGSDTQYF. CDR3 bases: TGCGCCAGCAGCCCCCCTAGCGGTTCAGATACGCAGTATTTT.